Reported below is one T cell receptor beta chain. Its antigen remains unidentified. The data were obtained in a study of CD4 T cells in relation to SARS-CoV-2 and coronaviruses. Study summary: Negative control cultures got HIV-1 Nef peptides or no peptide.

The protocol was immunoSEQ multiplex PCR, while the TCRdb copy is restricted to in-frame clones and leaves out a portion. The table includes 9,500 to 11,000 clones, 70% to 85% detected once. Germline V CDR1 and CDR2: LNHDA, SQIVND (reference sequence). V was trimmed by 6 bases and J by 4 bases, leaving 15 bases between them. The CDR3 is 15 residues long. CD4+ T cells from unexposed donors were obtained before the COVID-19 pandemic (2011-2018). The cells were cultured for 9 to 11 days before CD4+ T cells were isolated. The sample consisted of CD4+ T cells from PBMCs, cultured in vitro. The source is a human donor in good health. The V gene is TRBV19, the J gene TRBJ2-2; perhaps TRBD2 as D (6 bases). The DNA for the CDR3 is TGTGCCAGTAGGGATTTTCGGGAGATCACCGGGGAGCTGTTTTTT. This sequence encodes CASRDFREITGELFF.